Each of the 27 T cell receptor beta chains below was sequenced from the same sample in a study of post-analysis software for immune sequencing data. Unique molecular identifiers had been added to the TCR beta cDNA libraries. TCRdb passed the PCR reads through MiXCR, listing each CDR3 protein once. This sample has hundreds of thousands of distinct CDR3 sequences; around 27% occur once, and the top ten carry around 0.56%. Broader study findings: Five or six TRBV segments, TRBV5-6, TRBV5-1 and TRBV20-1 among them, were found more frequent in patients than controls.

What these receptors recognize is not known. The sequenced material came from blood. All receptors derive from a girl aged 5-17 years with multiple sclerosis.

V is TRBV20-1 and J is TRBJ2-5, with TRBD1 matching 7 bases. Germline V gene sequence: CDR1 DFQATT, CDR2 SNEGSKA (reference sequence). The CDR3 has 14 residues. V gave up 4 bases and J gave up 5 bases; unmatched junction bases: 10. The CDR3: CSAIQGGAVETQYF. DNA for the CDR3: TGCAGTGCTATCCAAGGGGGCGCGGTGGAGACCCAGTACTTC.

V and J are TRBV7-2 and TRBJ2-5; TRBD2 matches 8 bases. The CDR3 runs 16 residues. V shed 3 bases, J shed 5 bases, and the junction held 11 bases outside the gene matches. Germline V gene data show CDR1 as SGHTA and CDR2 as FQGNSA. CDR3 in amino acids: CASSFLPGGPLETQYF. The CDR3 DNA sequence: TGTGCCAGCAGCTTTCTCCCGGGGGGGCCGTTGGAGACCCAGTACTTC.

This clonotype has more than one count but fewer than ten. The J gene is TRBJ1-2, the V gene TRBV25-1; TRBD1 matches 9 bases. Per germline, CDR1 MGHDK and CDR2 SYGVNS. The CDR3 totals 12 residues. V shed 6 bases, J shed 7 bases, and the junction held 3 bases outside the gene matches. The CDR3, as DNA: TGTGCCAGCAGGAAGGGACAGGGTGGCTACACCTTC. Translating it yields CASRKGQGGYTF.

This clonotype was counted between two and nine times. The chain uses TRBV20-1 and TRBJ2-1, with TRBD2 matching over 9 bases. CDR3 length equals 15 residues. Unmatched junction bases numbered 10, after V lost 6 bases and J lost 4 bases. CDR1 and CDR2 from the germline V gene are DFQATT and SNEGSKA (reference sequence). The CDR3 coding sequence is TGCAGTGCCCGAAGCGGGGGGACCTTTTACAATGAGCAGTTCTTC. Translating gives CSARSGGTFYNEQFF.

The CDR3 region has the DNA TGTGCCATCAGTGCTGTTGGGTTGGGCGGGGTTCTAGCCAAAAACATTCAGTACTTC. This translates into CAISAVGLGGVLAKNIQYF. The genes are TRBV10-3 and TRBJ2-4; D perhaps matches TRBD2 (6 bases). The CDR3 loop spans 19 amino acids. The germline V gene encodes CDR1 ENHRY and CDR2 SYGVKD. V was shortened by 4 bases and J by 0 bases, with 22 bases between the two germline ends.

Turning to this clonotype: At one end, the junction sequence differs from germline, possibly due to a read error. This rearrangement joins TRBV12-3 or TRBV12-4 to TRBJ2-3; maybe TRBD1 (6 bases). This CDR3 region has 18 residues. The CDR3: CASSLGGQFHSSTDAQYF. CDR3 bases: TGTGCCAGCAGTTTAGGCGGACAGTTTCACTCTAGCACAGATGCGCAGTATTTT.

With respect to this clonotype: One base away lies a much larger clone, so this may be a sequencing read error. The chain couples TRBV29-1 to TRBJ2-7; D is perhaps TRBD1 (6 bases). Per germline, CDR1 SQVTM and CDR2 ANQGSEA. CDR3 size: 12 residues. The CDR3 protein is CSVQTGPYGQYF. CDR3 DNA sequence: TGCAGCGTACAGACAGGTCCCTACGGGCAGTACTTC.

Details on this clonotype: A read error may produce the germline difference seen at one junction end. This rearrangement joins TRBV12-3 or TRBV12-4 to TRBJ1-4; D is undetermined. The CDR3 consists of 13 residues. The CDR3 region has the DNA TGTGCCAGCAGCCCCGGGTTTAGTGAAAAACGGTTTTTT. It specifies CASSPGFSEKRFF.

Regarding this clonotype: At one end the junction does not follow the germline gene, possibly because of a read error. V and J are TRBV9 and TRBJ1-5, with 8 bases lining up with TRBD1. Germline-derived CDR1 and CDR2 are SGDLS and YYNGEE. The CDR3 is 14 residues long. CDR3 loop: CAGSVGQGNQPQHF. The CDR3, as DNA: TGTGCCGGCAGCGTCGGACAGGGAAATCAGCCCCAGCATTTT.

This sequence joins TRBV6-2 or TRBV6-3 and TRBJ2-7; 8 bases fit TRBD1. CDR3 length equals 17 residues. Germline V gene lookup returns CDR1 MNHEY and CDR2 SVGEGT. Losses at the gene ends were 2 bases for V and 6 bases for J; bases not matched to a gene: 15. CDR3 bases: TGTGCCAGCAGTTACCAGAGCCCCAGGACAGGGAACGCCGAGCAGTACTTC. This translates into CASSYQSPRTGNAEQYF.

This clonotype was seen ten or more times. This chain connects TRBV20-1 to TRBJ2-1; D gene ambiguous. Germline CDR1 reads DFQATT; CDR2 reads SNEGSKA (reference sequence). Deletions cut 6 bases from V and 8 bases from J, with 17 bases between. There are 13 residues in the CDR3. CDR3 coding DNA: TGCAGTGCCAAAGAGACGTTGGGGTATGAGCAGTTCTTC. Translated: CSAKETLGYEQFF.

The chain carries TRBV7-2 and TRBJ2-4, with unresolved D. Gene TRBJ2-7 matches the end of the DNA better, so the J call may be wrong. Per germline, CDR1 SGHTA and CDR2 FQGNSA. The CDR3 contains 12 residues. The CDR3 loop reads CASSRDLYEQYF. CDR3 sequence (DNA): TGTGCCAGCAGCCGAGACCTTTACGAGCAGTACTTC.

V gene TRBV20-1 combines with J gene TRBJ2-5; D remains unclear. With 3 bases removed from V and 8 bases from J, the gap between germline ends came to 16 bases. The CDR3 covers 13 residues. Germline loops: CDR1 DFQATT, CDR2 SNEGSKA (reference sequence). The CDR3 loop reads CSARSIGVGTQYF. The CDR3 DNA reads TGCAGTGCTAGGTCAATTGGAGTTGGAACCCAGTACTTC.

This clonotype was counted only a few times. The chain uses TRBV7-9 and TRBJ2-3; D is perhaps TRBD2 (5 bases). Trimming stripped 6 bases from V and 1 base from J, with 5 bases between. The CDR3 is 12 residues long. Germline lookup yields CDR1 SEHNR and CDR2 FQNEAQ (reference sequence). For the CDR3, the DNA is TGTGCCAGCAGGCGGGGCACAGATACGCAGTATTTT. Translation: CASRRGTDTQYF.

This chain uses TRBV28 with TRBJ1-2, with D possibly matching TRBD1 (5 bases). Trimming cost V 6 bases and J 8 bases, with 16 bases left between them. The CDR3 has 13 amino acids. Germline CDR1 MDHEN, CDR2 SYDVKM. The CDR3 DNA reads as TGTGCCAGCAGCAGACAGACTCTCGGCGGCTACACCTTC. Its translation: CASSRQTLGGYTF.

The J gene is TRBJ1-1, the V gene TRBV25-1; 9 bases agree with TRBD1. V lost 6 bases to trimming and J lost 0 bases; unmatched junction nucleotides: 8. The CDR3 has 16 amino acids. Germline V gives CDR1 MGHDK, CDR2 SYGVNS. The CDR3 loop reads CASRRPGQGMNTEAFF. Here the CDR3 DNA reads TGTGCCAGCAGACGCCCGGGACAGGGAATGAACACTGAAGCTTTCTTT.

The chain couples TRBV7-9 to TRBJ1-1; a possible D gene is TRBD1 (6 bases). Germline CDR1 is SEHNR and CDR2 is FQNEAQ (reference sequence). This CDR3 is 18 amino acids long. Trimming removed 2 bases at V and 5 bases at J, with 24 bases between. The DNA for the CDR3 is TGTGCCAGCAGCTTATGGGCAGGGGCCCACCCTAGGGAGACTGAAGCTTTCTTT. The encoded protein is CASSLWAGAHPRETEAFF.

The CDR3 protein is CASITGLTGELFF. CDR3 DNA sequence: TGTGCCAGCATAACAGGGTTGACCGGGGAGCTGTTTTTT. The chain is built from TRBV2 and TRBJ2-2; tentative D call: TRBD1 (6 bases). Trimming cost V 7 bases and J 5 bases, with 11 bases left between them. The CDR3 contains 13 residues. Germline CDR1 and CDR2: SNHLY and FYNNEI.

This clonotype was seen a handful of times. The J gene is TRBJ2-4, the V gene TRBV27; the match to TRBD2 covers 9 bases. V shed 8 bases and J 10 bases; nucleotides not matched to a gene: 3. The CDR3 totals 11 residues. Germline V gives CDR1 MNHEY, CDR2 SMNVEV (reference sequence). The CDR3 sequence is CASGLAGIQYF. CDR3 coding DNA: TGTGCCAGCGGGCTAGCGGGAATTCAGTACTTC.

Only a few counts were recorded for this clonotype. This chain uses TRBV7-9 with TRBJ1-4; TRBD1 aligns across 8 bases. The CDR3 sequence is 16 residues long. The germline V gene encodes CDR1 SEHNR and CDR2 FQNEAQ (reference sequence). V was pared by 4 bases and J by 5 bases, with 9 bases of the junction left unmatched. DNA for the CDR3: TGTGCCAGCAGCTCTACCCGGGACAGGTCCAATGAAAAACTGTTTTTT. The encoded protein is CASSSTRDRSNEKLFF.

As to this clonotype: This could be a read error, since a much larger clone is one nucleotide away. This chain connects TRBV7-9 to TRBJ2-1; D call uncertain. Between the trimmed V and J ends, which lost 2 bases and 10 bases, there was a span of 9 bases. The V gene's germline CDR1 is SEHNR and CDR2 FQNEAQ (reference sequence). The CDR3 loop spans 12 amino acids. The CDR3 region is CASSLLSYEQFF. In DNA form, the CDR3 reads TGTGCCAGCAGCTTACTGTCCTACGAGCAGTTCTTC.

This sequence joins TRBV5-1 and TRBJ2-5; 9 bases line up with TRBD2. V lost 4 bases, J lost 2 bases, and 6 bases stayed unmatched. The CDR3 loop spans 15 amino acids. The germline CDR1 and CDR2 sequences are SGHRS and YFSETQ. The CDR3 loop is CASSPGLARQETQYF. The CDR3 DNA sequence: TGCGCCAGCAGCCCAGGACTAGCGCGACAAGAGACCCAGTACTTC.

This clonotype was detected many times. The gene calls are TRBV29-1 and TRBJ2-1, with D perhaps assigned TRBD1 or TRBD2 (5 bases each). Germline CDR1 reads SQVTM; CDR2 reads ANQGSEA. The CDR3 is 14 residues long. Trimming cost V 7 bases and J 2 bases, with 15 bases left between them. DNA for the CDR3: TGCAGCGCCAGGGCACTAGGGACCTACAATGAGCAGTTCTTC. Its protein product is CSARALGTYNEQFF.

This clonotype was found many times. In DNA, the CDR3 is TGCAGCGTTCGTCCTACGAATGAGCAGTTCTTC. This sequence encodes CSVRPTNEQFF. The gene calls are TRBV29-1 and TRBJ2-1, with D uncertain. Germline V gene lookup returns CDR1 SQVTM and CDR2 ANQGSEA. V dropped 5 bases and J dropped 7 bases, with 9 bases sitting between them. The CDR3 runs 11 residues.

V and J are TRBV7-2 and TRBJ2-1, with unresolved D. CDR1 is SGHTA and CDR2 is FQGNSA in the germline V gene. The CDR3 contains 15 residues. Trimming took off 5 bases at V and 4 bases at J, with 15 bases between the two ends. The CDR3 region has the DNA TGTGCCAGCAGCCAAGGCCTTGAGAGATACAATGAGCAGTTCTTC. Encoded protein: CASSQGLERYNEQFF.

This chain joins TRBV20-1 and TRBJ2-7; D gene ambiguous. CDR1 and CDR2 from the germline V gene are DFQATT and SNEGSKA (reference sequence). There are 13 residues in the CDR3. The V and J ends lost 2 bases and 5 bases respectively, with 13 bases between them. CDR3 coding DNA: TGCAGTGCTAGAAGGCCAAGTTGGAACGAGCAGTACTTC. Translating gives CSARRPSWNEQYF.

Regarding this clonotype: This sequence may be a read error, since a much larger clone differs from it by one base. This chain links TRBV27 with TRBJ2-5; D ambiguous. Deletions cut 3 bases from V and 0 bases from J, with 5 bases between. This CDR3 is built from 13 residues. Per germline, CDR1 MNHEY and CDR2 SMNVEV (reference sequence). The CDR3 reads CASSFVYQETQYF. In DNA, the CDR3 is TGTGCCAGCAGTTTCGTGTACCAAGAGACCCAGTACTTC.